The rows below give T cell receptor beta chains drawn from one sample of a study of T cell changes during pregnancy in multiple sclerosis. Profiling relied on immunoSEQ multiplex PCR, and the TCRdb table lists in-frame clones only, not all of them. The data show 10,000 to 15,000 clones, 85% to 95% seen once. Material: CD4+ T cells from peripheral blood mononuclear cells, obtained before pregnancy. All receptors derive from a female donor with multiple sclerosis, enrolled in a pregnancy study. The CDR3 runs from the conserved cysteine through the conserved F or W. D genes are given only for firm matches.

V gene: TRBV25-1; J gene: TRBJ1-2; D gene: .; CDR3 protein: CASSGKKIAGYTF; CDR3 DNA: TGTGCCAGCAGTGGAAAGAAGATAGCCGGCTACACCTTC
V gene: TRBV4-2; J gene: TRBJ2-1; D gene: .; CDR3 protein: CASSQWRNEQFF; CDR3 DNA: TGTGCCAGCAGCCAATGGAGAAATGAGCAGTTCTTC
V gene: TRBV9; J gene: TRBJ2-6; D gene: .; CDR3 protein: CASSVERGGVSGANVLTF; CDR3 DNA: TGTGCCAGCAGCGTAGAAAGGGGGGGTGTGTCTGGGGCCAACGTCCTGACTTTC
V gene: TRBV5-1; J gene: TRBJ1-6; D gene: TRBD1; CDR3 protein: CASSPPGTGNSPLHF; CDR3 DNA: TGCGCCAGCAGCCCTCCCGGGACAGGGAATTCACCCCTCCACTTT
V gene: TRBV6-5; J gene: TRBJ2-7; D gene: TRBD1; CDR3 protein: CASSSPGTGTYEQYF; CDR3 DNA: TGTGCCAGCAGCTCCCCCGGGACAGGGACCTACGAGCAGTACTTC
V gene: TRBV2; J gene: TRBJ2-2; D gene: TRBD2; CDR3 protein: CASNPSGGSTGELFF; CDR3 DNA: TGTGCCAGCAACCCTAGCGGGGGGAGCACCGGGGAGCTGTTTTTT
V gene: TRBV5-4; J gene: TRBJ2-7; D gene: TRBD2; CDR3 protein: CASSLPAGGGSSYEQYF; CDR3 DNA: TGTGCCAGCAGCTTGCCCGCCGGGGGGGGTAGCTCCTACGAGCAGTACTTC
V gene: TRBV5-1; J gene: TRBJ1-1; D gene: TRBD1; CDR3 protein: CASSVPVPGQGLNTEAFF; CDR3 DNA: TGCGCCAGCAGCGTCCCTGTCCCGGGACAGGGACTGAACACTGAAGCTTTCTTT
V gene: TRBV19; J gene: TRBJ2-3; D gene: TRBD2; CDR3 protein: CASSTRDGGYTDTQYF; CDR3 DNA: TGTGCCAGTAGTACGCGGGACGGGGGGTACACAGATACGCAGTATTTT
V gene: TRBV7-9; J gene: TRBJ2-1; D gene: .; CDR3 protein: CASSRQNGEQFF; CDR3 DNA: TGTGCCAGCAGCCGACAGAATGGTGAGCAGTTCTTC
V gene: TRBV5-4; J gene: TRBJ2-5; D gene: TRBD1; CDR3 protein: CASSHIGTGGLGGETQYF; CDR3 DNA: TGTGCCAGCAGCCATATCGGGACAGGGGGTTTAGGAGGAGAGACCCAGTACTTC
V gene: TRBV13; J gene: TRBJ2-3; D gene: TRBD2; CDR3 protein: CASSQGLAGTDTQYF; CDR3 DNA: TGTGCCAGCAGCCAGGGACTAGCGGGCACAGATACGCAGTATTTT
V gene: TRBV4-1; J gene: TRBJ1-1; D gene: TRBD1; CDR3 protein: CASSLTQGGTEAFF; CDR3 DNA: TGCGCCAGCAGTCTCACACAGGGGGGCACTGAAGCTTTCTTT
V gene: TRBV30; J gene: TRBJ2-2; D gene: .; CDR3 protein: CAWSAYGELFF; CDR3 DNA: TGTGCCTGGAGTGCGTACGGGGAGCTGTTTTTT
V gene: TRBV7-9; J gene: TRBJ1-2; D gene: .; CDR3 protein: CASSLSPTGSGYTF; CDR3 DNA: TGTGCCAGCAGCTTATCTCCGACAGGCAGCGGCTACACCTTC
V gene: TRBV19; J gene: TRBJ1-1; D gene: .; CDR3 protein: CASIDRRTEAFF; CDR3 DNA: TGTGCCAGTATTGACAGAAGGACTGAAGCTTTCTTT
V gene: TRBV5-1; J gene: TRBJ2-7; D gene: TRBD2; CDR3 protein: CASSRLLAGEGEQYF; CDR3 DNA: TGCGCCAGCAGCCGCTTACTAGCGGGGGAGGGTGAGCAGTACTTC
V gene: TRBV7-9; J gene: TRBJ2-3; D gene: TRBD2; CDR3 protein: CASSLSTGPGLATDTQYF; CDR3 DNA: TGTGCCAGCAGCTTATCCACGGGACCGGGACTAGCAACAGATACGCAGTATTTT
V gene: TRBV14; J gene: TRBJ1-2; D gene: .; CDR3 protein: CASSQVGATTF; CDR3 DNA: TGTGCCAGCAGCCAAGTGGGAGCTACCACCTTC
V gene: TRBV29-1; J gene: TRBJ2-4; D gene: .; CDR3 protein: CSARDKNIQYF; CDR3 DNA: TGCAGCGCCCGGGACAAAAACATTCAGTACTTC
V gene: TRBV28; J gene: TRBJ1-6; D gene: TRBD1; CDR3 protein: CASSGTGSSYNSPLHF; CDR3 DNA: TGTGCCAGCAGTGGGACAGGGTCGTCCTATAATTCACCCCTCCACTTT
V gene: TRBV6-1; J gene: TRBJ2-3; D gene: .; CDR3 protein: CASRLGTQYF; CDR3 DNA: TGTGCCAGCAGGCTCGGTACGCAGTATTTT
V gene: TRBV10-3; J gene: TRBJ1-1; D gene: .; CDR3 protein: CAIAAGGNTEAFF; CDR3 DNA: TGTGCCATCGCCGCGGGGGGGAACACTGAAGCTTTCTTT
V gene: TRBV27; J gene: TRBJ1-6; D gene: .; CDR3 protein: CASSLLDPGSPLHF; CDR3 DNA: TGTGCCAGCAGTTTATTGGACCCGGGGTCACCCCTCCACTTT
V gene: TRBV7-3; J gene: TRBJ1-6; D gene: .; CDR3 protein: CASSLSGQSHNPSPLHF; CDR3 DNA: TGTGCCAGCAGCTTAAGCGGACAATCTCATAATCCTTCACCCCTCCACTTT
V gene: TRBV11-3; J gene: TRBJ2-4; D gene: TRBD1; CDR3 protein: CASSPGTGENIQYF; CDR3 DNA: TGTGCCAGCAGCCCCGGGACAGGAGAAAACATTCAGTACTTC
V gene: TRBV5-1; J gene: TRBJ2-7; D gene: TRBD1; CDR3 protein: CASSPRGTGAYEQYF; CDR3 DNA: TGCGCCAGCAGCCCGCGTGGGACAGGGGCCTACGAGCAGTACTTC
V gene: TRBV6-5; J gene: TRBJ1-6; D gene: .; CDR3 protein: CASSPGQTYNSPLHF; CDR3 DNA: TGTGCCAGCAGTCCCGGACAGACCTATAATTCACCCCTCCACTTT
V gene: TRBV29-1; J gene: TRBJ2-5; D gene: .; CDR3 protein: CSVVFGGVLETQYF; CDR3 DNA: TGCAGCGTTGTTTTCGGGGGAGTTTTGGAGACCCAGTACTTC
V gene: TRBV7-9; J gene: TRBJ2-7; D gene: .; CDR3 protein: CASTIGPSGYEQYF; CDR3 DNA: TGTGCCAGCACCATCGGACCGTCGGGGTACGAGCAGTACTTC
V gene: TRBV7-2; J gene: TRBJ1-5; D gene: .; CDR3 protein: CASSTGILDRQPQHF; CDR3 DNA: TGTGCCAGCAGCACAGGGATCCTCGACCGCCAGCCCCAGCATTTT
V gene: TRBV5-8; J gene: TRBJ2-7; D gene: .; CDR3 protein: CASSFRHYEQYF; CDR3 DNA: TGTGCCAGCAGCTTCCGACACTACGAGCAGTACTTC
V gene: TRBV27; J gene: TRBJ1-5; D gene: TRBD1; CDR3 protein: CATKTGTGKGQPQHF; CDR3 DNA: TGTGCCACCAAAACCGGGACAGGCAAGGGTCAGCCCCAGCATTTT
V gene: TRBV19; J gene: TRBJ2-3; D gene: TRBD1; CDR3 protein: CASSTGTGGGDTQYF; CDR3 DNA: TGTGCCAGTAGTACCGGGACAGGGGGCGGGGATACGCAGTATTTT
V gene: TRBV30; J gene: TRBJ2-5; D gene: TRBD2; CDR3 protein: CAWVRRGDETQYF; CDR3 DNA: TGTGCCTGGGTACGCCGGGGGGACGAGACCCAGTACTTC
V gene: TRBV11-1; J gene: TRBJ1-1; D gene: .; CDR3 protein: CASSSRDGNTEAFF; CDR3 DNA: TGTGCCAGCAGCTCGCGGGACGGAAACACTGAAGCTTTCTTT
V gene: TRBV2; J gene: TRBJ2-5; D gene: .; CDR3 protein: CASRQGGETQYF; CDR3 DNA: TGTGCCAGCAGACAGGGAGGGGAGACCCAGTACTTC
V gene: TRBV6-1; J gene: TRBJ1-6; D gene: .; CDR3 protein: CASRQTNNSPLHF; CDR3 DNA: TGTGCCAGCAGACAGACTAATAATTCACCCCTCCACTTT
V gene: TRBV5-8; J gene: TRBJ1-2; D gene: .; CDR3 protein: CASSLAGNGYTF; CDR3 DNA: TGTGCCAGCAGCTTGGCGGGGAATGGCTACACCTTC
V gene: TRBV18; J gene: TRBJ2-7; D gene: .; CDR3 protein: CASSLRMEGKEQYF; CDR3 DNA: TGTGCCAGCTCACTGAGGATGGAGGGGAAGGAGCAGTACTTC
V gene: TRBV11-3; J gene: TRBJ1-6; D gene: TRBD1; CDR3 protein: CASSKGDSLNSPLHF; CDR3 DNA: TGTGCCAGCTCCAAGGGGGACAGTCTAAATTCACCCCTCCACTTT
V gene: TRBV9; J gene: TRBJ2-1; D gene: TRBD1; CDR3 protein: CASSVAGDRNEQFF; CDR3 DNA: TGTGCCAGCAGCGTAGCCGGGGACAGGAATGAGCAGTTCTTC
V gene: TRBV2; J gene: TRBJ2-3; D gene: .; CDR3 protein: CASTGGLGTDTQYF; CDR3 DNA: TGTGCCAGCACGGGGGGCCTGGGCACAGATACGCAGTATTTT
V gene: TRBV5-4; J gene: TRBJ2-7; D gene: TRBD1; CDR3 protein: CASSLPGQGAYEQYF; CDR3 DNA: TGTGCCAGCAGCTTGCCGGGACAGGGGGCCTACGAGCAGTACTTC
V gene: TRBV5-1; J gene: TRBJ2-2; D gene: TRBD2; CDR3 protein: CASSLERGPNTGELFF; CDR3 DNA: TGCGCCAGCAGCTTGGAGCGGGGGCCAAACACCGGGGAGCTGTTTTTT